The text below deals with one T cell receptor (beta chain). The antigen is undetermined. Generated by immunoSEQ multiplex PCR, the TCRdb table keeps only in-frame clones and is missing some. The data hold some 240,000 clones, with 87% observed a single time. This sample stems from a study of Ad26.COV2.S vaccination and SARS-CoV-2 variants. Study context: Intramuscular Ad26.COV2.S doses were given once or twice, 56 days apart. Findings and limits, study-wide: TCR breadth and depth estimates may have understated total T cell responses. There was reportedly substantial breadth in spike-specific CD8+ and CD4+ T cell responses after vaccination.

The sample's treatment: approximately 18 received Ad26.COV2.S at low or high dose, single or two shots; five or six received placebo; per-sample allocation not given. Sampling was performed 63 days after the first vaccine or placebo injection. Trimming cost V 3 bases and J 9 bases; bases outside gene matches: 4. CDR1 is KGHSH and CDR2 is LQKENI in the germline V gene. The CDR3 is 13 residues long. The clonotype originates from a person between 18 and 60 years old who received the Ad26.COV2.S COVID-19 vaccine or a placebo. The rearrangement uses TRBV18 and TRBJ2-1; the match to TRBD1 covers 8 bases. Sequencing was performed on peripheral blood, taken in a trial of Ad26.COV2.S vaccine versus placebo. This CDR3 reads CASSPRTGTEQFF. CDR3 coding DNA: TGTGCCAGCTCACCCAGGACAGGGACTGAGCAGTTCTTC. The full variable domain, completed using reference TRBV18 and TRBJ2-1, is NAGVMQNPRHLVRRRGQEARLRCSPMKGHSHVYWYRQLPEEGLKFMVYLQKENIIDESGMPKERFSAEFPKEGPSILRIQQVVRGDSAAYFCASSPRTGTEQFFGPGTRLTVL.